The T cell receptor (beta chain) under discussion was sequenced for a study of blood T cell repertoires in COVID-19. The CDR3 consists of 12 residues. Germline-derived CDR1 and CDR2 are SGHTA and FQGNSA. The V gene lost 6 bases and the J gene lost 6 bases, with 9 bases spanning the gap. The assay was immunoSEQ multiplex PCR, and TCRdb's table has in-frame clones only and misses some. The data show about 320,000 clones, around 80% seen once. Sequencing was carried out using peripheral blood. The source is a woman in her forties or fifties with acute or convalescent COVID-19. The chain combines TRBV7-2 with TRBJ2-4; no firm D call. CDR3 sequence reads: CASSPDTNIQYF. The DNA of the CDR3 is TGTGCCAGCAGTCCCGACACAAACATTCAGTACTTC. The complete variable domain, with remaining parts taken from reference TRBV7-2 and TRBJ2-4, reads GAGVSQSPSNKVTEKGKDVELRCDPISGHTALYWYRQSLGQGLEFLIYFQGNSAPDKSGLPSDRFSAERTGGSVSTLTIQRTQQEDSAVYLCASSPDTNIQYFGAGTRLSVL.